These 31 T cell receptor beta chains were sequenced from one sample in a study of cytomegalovirus exposure and HLA in healthy donors. 13 Jbeta primers and 60 Vbeta primers were used for the PCR. Generated by immunoSEQ multiplex PCR, the TCRdb table keeps only in-frame clones and is missing some. Of 150,000 to 200,000 clones in the sample, 70% to 90% are singletons; the top ten hold roughly 2.1%. Material: PBMCs. Receptor source: a woman younger than 35 in good health and CMV-seropositive.

The CDR3 is CASSDRTVGELFF. CDR3 coding DNA: TGTGCCAGCAGCGATCGGACAGTGGGGGAGCTGTTTTTT. This chain joins TRBV5-4 and TRBJ2-2, with D possibly TRBD1 on 6 matching bases. Per germline, CDR1 SGHNT and CDR2 YYREEE (reference sequence). This CDR3 is built from 13 residues. With 4 bases removed from V and 8 bases from J, the gap between germline ends came to 12 bases.

This clone appeared a single time. The rearrangement joins TRBV11-2 to TRBJ2-1, with D perhaps TRBD1 (6 bases). Germline CDR1 is SGHAT and CDR2 is FQNNGV. Trimming cost V 2 bases and J 1 base, with 18 bases left between them. The CDR3 has 18 residues. The CDR3 sequence is CASSLLSGDVASYNEQFF. For the CDR3, the DNA is TGTGCCAGCAGCTTACTGTCAGGGGATGTCGCTTCCTACAATGAGCAGTTCTTC.

The chain carries TRBV10-3 and TRBJ1-2; D gene unclear. This CDR3 spans 14 amino acids. The germline V and J ends were trimmed by 6 bases and 3 bases, with 14 bases remaining between them. CDR1 is ENHRY, CDR2 SYGVKD, per germline. In nucleotides, the CDR3 is TGTGCCATCAGGGCGTCTGGGCTCGACTATGGCTACACCTTC. Amino acid sequence: CAIRASGLDYGYTF.

The chain links TRBV6-1 to TRBJ2-7; maybe TRBD1 (6 bases). The CDR3 has 15 amino acids. Germline V gene lookup returns CDR1 MNHNS and CDR2 SASEGT. Trimming removed 6 bases at V and 6 bases at J, with 21 bases between. CDR3 sequence reads: CASSHPGDLFGEQYF. CDR3 coding DNA: TGTGCCAGCAGCCATCCAGGGGATCTTTTTGGCGAGCAGTACTTC.

The V gene is TRBV5-5, the J gene TRBJ2-1; TRBD2 matches 12 bases. V was clipped by 4 bases and J by 5 bases; unmatched bases: 4. Germline assignment: CDR1 SGHKS and CDR2 YYEKEE (reference sequence). The CDR3 is 15 residues long. CDR3 in DNA: TGTGCCAGCAGCCCCCTAGCGGGGGGGCACAATGAGCAGTTCTTC. This gives the protein CASSPLAGGHNEQFF.

The genes are TRBV13 and TRBJ1-4; D not resolved. CDR1 is PRHDT and CDR2 is FYEKMQ in the germline V gene (reference sequence). The CDR3 is 12 amino acids. The ends were cut back, 5 bases at V and 1 base at J, with 2 bases in the middle. The CDR3 here is CASSQTNEKLFF. CDR3 in DNA: TGTGCCAGCAGCCAAACTAATGAAAAACTGTTTTTT.

This clone was counted a few times. The V call is TRBV10-1, the J call TRBJ1-2; 7 bases map to TRBD1. CDR3 size: 14 residues. Trimming at V came to 5 bases and at J to 8 bases, leaving 11 bases not matched to a gene. In germline, CDR1 is WNHNN, CDR2 SYGVQD (reference sequence). The CDR3 nucleotides are TGCGCCAGCAGTTTCCGGGACAGTCGGGAGGGCTACACCTTC. Translation gives CASSFRDSREGYTF.

The chain couples TRBV2 to TRBJ2-3, with 9 bases matching TRBD2. The germline gives CDR1 SNHLY, CDR2 FYNNEI. V lost 7 bases and J lost 2; bases outside the gene matches: 10. CDR3 length equals 16 residues. CDR3 sequence reads: CASIPLAGFFTDTQYF. The CDR3 DNA reads TGTGCCAGCATTCCTCTAGCGGGGTTTTTCACAGATACGCAGTATTTT.

The V call is TRBV18, the J call TRBJ2-7; D call uncertain. Germline V gene sequence: CDR1 KGHSH, CDR2 LQKENI. Between the trimmed V and J ends, which lost 1 base and 3 bases, there was a span of 13 bases. This CDR3 is 15 amino acids long. The CDR3: CASSPLNSSLYEQYF. CDR3 DNA sequence: TGTGCCAGCTCACCACTGAACAGTTCACTCTACGAGCAGTACTTC.

This clone was seen just once. This chain links TRBV6-1 with TRBJ1-1; no firm D call. The CDR3 is made up of 13 amino acids. V was cut by 7 bases and J by 6 bases, with 15 bases left in between. Germline CDR1 and CDR2: MNHNS and SASEGT. CDR3 nucleotides: TGTGCCAGCACGAAGACACCGTACCCTGAAGCTTTCTTT. Encoded protein: CASTKTPYPEAFF.

The rearrangement joins TRBV18 to TRBJ1-6, with D maybe TRBD1 (5 bases). The CDR3 is 16 residues long. CDR1 and CDR2 (germline): KGHSH, LQKENI. V was cut by 1 base and J by 6 bases, with 13 bases left in between. CDR3 amino acids: CASSPQGPGGNSPLHF. Here the CDR3 DNA reads TGTGCCAGCTCACCACAAGGACCCGGGGGTAATTCACCCCTCCACTTT.

The chain links TRBV19 to TRBJ1-1; maybe TRBD1 (6 bases). Germline V CDR1 and CDR2: LNHDA, SQIVND (reference sequence). The CDR3 is made up of 13 amino acids. The V gene lost 5 bases and the J gene lost 6 bases, with 13 bases spanning the gap. Here the CDR3 DNA reads TGTGCCAGTAGTCCCCAGGGGCGTCCTGAAGCTTTCTTT. Translated: CASSPQGRPEAFF.

This clone was seen only a few times. The chain is built from TRBV5-4 and TRBJ2-5; possible D gene TRBD1, 6 bases. Germline V gene data show CDR1 as SGHNT and CDR2 as YYREEE (reference sequence). The CDR3 consists of 14 residues. Trimming shortened V by 4 bases and J by 3 bases, and 13 bases separated the two germline ends. This CDR3 reads CASSLIRGEETQYF. In DNA, the CDR3 is TGTGCCAGCAGCCTGATCAGGGGCGAAGAGACCCAGTACTTC. The whole variable domain, remainder taken from reference TRBV5-4 and TRBJ2-5, is ETGVTQSPTHLIKTRGQQVTLRCSSQSGHNTVSWYQQALGQGPQFIFQYYREEENGRGNFPPRFSGLQFPNYSSELNVNALELDDSALYLCASSLIRGEETQYFGPGTRLLVL.

V and J are TRBV1 and TRBJ2-3; TRBD2, the D gene given by the table, was not confirmed from the DNA. TRBV1 constitutes a pseudogene. The CDR3 spans 18 residues. CDR3 sequence: CTSSQDSPPSSQPDTQYF. In nucleotides, the CDR3 is TGCACCAGCAGCCAAGATTCTCCCCCCAGTAGCCAACCAGATACGCAGTATTTT.

The chain uses TRBV19 and TRBJ2-7, with D maybe TRBD2 (7 bases). This CDR3 comprises 15 residues. Trimming removed 8 bases at V and 3 bases at J, with 20 bases between. Germline V gives CDR1 LNHDA, CDR2 SQIVND (reference sequence). The CDR3 loop is CASGPGAGAHYEQYF. The DNA of the CDR3 is TGTGCCAGTGGTCCAGGGGCGGGGGCCCACTACGAGCAGTACTTC.

This chain connects TRBV6-1 to TRBJ1-5; the match to TRBD1 covers 7 bases. The CDR3 loop spans 15 amino acids. The trim removed 1 base at V and 6 bases at J, leaving 6 bases unmatched. CDR1 MNHNS and CDR2 SASEGT come from the germline V gene. In DNA form, the CDR3 reads TGTGCCAGCAGTGAAGACAGGGGCTTGGGTCAGCCCCAGCATTTT. As protein: CASSEDRGLGQPQHF.

The chain links TRBV5-1 to TRBJ2-3, with D possibly being TRBD2 (6 bases). Germline V gene lookup returns CDR1 SGHRS and CDR2 YFSETQ. The CDR3 is 15 amino acids. V lost 0 bases and J 2 bases, leaving 10 bases between the germline ends. Written as DNA, the CDR3 is TGCGCCAGCAGCTTGGGTGGCGGGGACACAGATACGCAGTATTTT. It specifies CASSLGGGDTDTQYF.

V usage is TRBV7-9 and J usage is TRBJ1-4; D gene unclear. This CDR3 region has 17 residues. Germline V CDR1 and CDR2: SEHNR, FQNEAQ (reference sequence). V was clipped by 4 bases and J by 0 bases, with 15 bases between them. Here the CDR3 reads CASSYRGNGATNEKLFF. DNA for the CDR3: TGTGCCAGCAGCTATCGGGGAAATGGTGCAACTAATGAAAAACTGTTTTTT.

The CDR3 is CASSADRQPQHF. In nucleotides, the CDR3 is TGTGCCAGCAGTGCTGACAGGCAGCCCCAGCATTTT. The chain links TRBV7-2 to TRBJ1-5, with D possibly matching TRBD1 (6 bases). Germline CDR1 is SGHTA and CDR2 is FQGNSA. The CDR3 spans 12 residues. Between the trimmed V and J ends, which lost 6 bases and 7 bases, there was a span of 10 bases.

This sequence joins TRBV27 and TRBJ2-5; 9 nucleotides line up with TRBD2. The DNA matches TRBJ2-7 better at its end, which makes the J call doubtful. This CDR3 has 15 residues. Germline V CDR1 and CDR2: MNHEY, SMNVEV (reference sequence). The CDR3 DNA follows: TGTGCCAGCAGTTTAGCGGGGGGGTACTTTTACGAGCAGTACTTC. Protein product: CASSLAGGYFYEQYF.

The gene calls are TRBV27 and TRBJ2-7, with 7 bases that match TRBD1. Germline loops: CDR1 MNHEY, CDR2 SMNVEV (reference sequence). The junction had 12 bases not matched to a gene; V was cut back by 0 bases and J by 4 bases. CDR3 length equals 17 residues. The CDR3 here is CASSLSVGTASRYEQYF. In DNA form, the CDR3 reads TGTGCCAGCAGTTTATCGGTGGGGACAGCCTCACGGTACGAGCAGTACTTC.

The V gene is TRBV9, the J gene TRBJ1-1; 11 bases are shared with TRBD1. Germline CDR1 is SGDLS and CDR2 is YYNGEE. The CDR3 is 20 amino acids. V gave up 1 base and J gave up 1 base; unmatched junction bases: 15. DNA for the CDR3: TGTGCCAGCAGCGTATATCCGGGACAGGGGGTTATAGGCCGGAACACTGAAGCTTTCTTT. It is translated as CASSVYPGQGVIGRNTEAFF.

V gene TRBV7-3 combines with J gene TRBJ1-1; D is ambiguous. V gave up 2 bases and J gave up 1 base, with 5 bases separating them. CDR1 SGHTA and CDR2 FQGTGA come from the germline V gene. The length of the CDR3 is 13 residues. For the CDR3, the DNA is TGTGCCAGCAGCTTATCAGGGAACACTGAAGCTTTCTTT. It translates to CASSLSGNTEAFF.

This clone appeared a few times. V gene TRBV19 combines with J gene TRBJ2-1, with D maybe TRBD2 (5 bases). With 9 bases removed from V and 4 bases from J, the gap between germline ends came to 7 bases. The CDR3 contains 11 residues. Germline CDR1 LNHDA, CDR2 SQIVND (reference sequence). The CDR3 sequence: CASRGYNEQFF. In DNA, the CDR3 is TGTGCCAGCCGGGGTTACAATGAGCAGTTCTTC.

The rearrangement links TRBV10-3 to TRBJ2-5; TRBD1 matches at 11 bases. Germline-derived CDR1 and CDR2 are ENHRY and SYGVKD. The CDR3 extends over 16 amino acids. V lost 0 bases to trimming and J lost 1 base; unmatched junction nucleotides: 1. The CDR3 DNA reads as TGTGCCATCAGTGAGTCCGGGACAGGGGGCCAAGAGACCCAGTACTTC. The encoded protein is CAISESGTGGQETQYF.

The V call is TRBV6-5, the J call TRBJ1-2; 9 bases align to TRBD1. The junction had 9 bases not matched to a gene; V was cut back by 6 bases and J by 4 bases. Germline V gene sequence: CDR1 MNHEY, CDR2 SVGAGI. The CDR3 consists of 15 residues. CDR3 bases: TGTGCCAGCAGCAAGCCGGGACAGGGATCCTATGGCTACACCTTC. It yields the protein CASSKPGQGSYGYTF.

The chain combines TRBV13 with TRBJ1-3; no reliable D call. CDR3 length equals 13 residues. The germline gives CDR1 PRHDT, CDR2 FYEKMQ (reference sequence). V lost 9 bases and J 0 bases, leaving 9 bases between the germline ends. CDR3 residues: CASSLSSGNTIYF. The CDR3 DNA follows: TGTGCCAGTTCCCTAAGCTCTGGAAACACCATATATTTT.

The rearrangement links TRBV6-1 to TRBJ2-5; D may be TRBD1 (5 bases). Near its end, the DNA agrees better with TRBJ2-7, so the J call may be wrong. From germline, CDR1 is MNHNS and CDR2 SASEGT. The CDR3 sequence is 12 residues long. CDR3 sequence: CASMGLAYEQYF. CDR3 nucleotides: TGTGCCAGCATGGGGCTGGCCTACGAGCAGTACTTC.

The rearrangement joins TRBV2 to TRBJ2-7, with 8 bases identical to TRBD2. Germline-derived CDR1 and CDR2 are SNHLY and FYNNEI. The CDR3 extends over 12 amino acids. J was trimmed by 6 bases and V by 6 bases; bases with no gene match: 4. The CDR3 loop reads CASSPRGVEQYF. The CDR3 DNA is TGTGCCAGCAGCCCGCGGGGGGTCGAGCAGTACTTC.

This clone was recorded once. V and J are TRBV5-6 and TRBJ1-2; D is possibly TRBD1 (6 bases). Germline V lookup: CDR1 SGHDT, CDR2 YYEEEE. The CDR3 is 12 amino acids. Between the trimmed V and J ends, which lost 4 bases and 7 bases, there was a span of 11 bases. CDR3 nucleotides: TGTGCCAGCAGCCCAACAGGGTTTGGCTACACCTTC. Amino acid sequence: CASSPTGFGYTF.

The chain has TRBV28 and TRBJ2-1, with D perhaps TRBD2 (5 bases). The CDR3 covers 14 residues. Germline assignment: CDR1 MDHEN and CDR2 SYDVKM. V was cut by 3 bases and J by 10 bases, with 16 bases left in between. The CDR3 protein is CASSLRDSSNEQFF. The CDR3 DNA reads TGTGCCAGCAGTTTGAGGGATAGCTCGAACGAGCAGTTCTTC.